The 21 T cell receptor beta chains below come from one sample, sequenced in a study of blood T cell repertoires in COVID-19. TCRdb's copy holds only in-frame clones and misses some; the assay was immunoSEQ multiplex PCR. The sample shows hundreds of thousands of clones, 80% to 90% of them seen only once. Sample: PBMCs or T cells enriched from blood (not recorded which). These receptors all come from a man aged 30-40 years who had recovered from COVID-19.

This clone was seen only once. V and J are TRBV3-1 (or the pseudogene TRBV3-2) and TRBJ2-1, with D possibly being TRBD2 (6 bases). CDR3 length: 14 residues. Between the trimmed V and J ends, which lost 5 bases and 3 bases, there was a span of 11 bases. CDR1 is LGHDT, CDR2 YNNKEL, per germline (reference sequence). The CDR3 DNA reads TGTGCCAGCAGCAAGGCCGGGAGCTACAATGAGCAGTTCTTC. Its translation is CASSKAGSYNEQFF.

The V gene is TRBV30, the J gene TRBJ2-3, with TRBD1 matching 10 bases. Germline V gene lookup returns CDR1 GTSNPN and CDR2 SVGIG (reference sequence). This CDR3 is built from 14 residues. V trimming: 0 bases; J trimming: 5 bases; junction bases outside the gene matches: 2. This chain's CDR3 is CAWSVTGGKDTQYF. The CDR3 nucleotides read TGTGCCTGGAGTGTGACAGGGGGCAAAGATACGCAGTATTTT.

The V gene is TRBV29-1, the J gene TRBJ1-6; 8 bases are shared with TRBD1. The length of the CDR3 is 13 residues. J was trimmed by 6 bases and V by 7 bases; bases with no gene match: 5. In germline, CDR1 is SQVTM, CDR2 ANQGSEA. The CDR3 bases are TGCAGCGCTGGACAGGGCGGTAATTCACCCCTCCACTTT. Translating it yields CSAGQGGNSPLHF. Drawing the rest from reference TRBV29-1 and TRBJ1-6, the complete variable domain is SAVISQKPSRDICQRGTSLTIQCQVDSQVTMMFWYRQQPGQSLTLIATANQGSEATYESGFVIDKFPISRPNLTFSTLTVSNMSPEDSSIYLCSAGQGGNSPLHFGNGTRLTVT.

This clone was found once. This chain uses TRBV10-3 with TRBJ1-5; D gene ambiguous. CDR1 is ENHRY and CDR2 is SYGVKD in the germline V gene. This CDR3 has 13 amino acids. Deletions cut 0 bases from V and 5 bases from J, with 5 bases between. CDR3 DNA: TGTGCCATCAGTGAGTCGCGGGATCAGCCCCAGCATTTT. It yields the protein CAISESRDQPQHF.

The chain has TRBV28 and TRBJ2-1, with 8 bases aligning to TRBD2. The CDR3 totals 15 residues. CDR1 is MDHEN and CDR2 is SYDVKM in the germline V gene. Trimming at V came to 6 bases and at J to 6 bases, leaving 10 bases not matched to a gene. The CDR3 here is CASRRPGLGTNEQFF. CDR3 in DNA: TGTGCCAGCAGAAGACCGGGACTAGGTACCAATGAGCAGTTCTTC.

This chain uses TRBV27 with TRBJ1-6; TRBD1 aligns across 7 bases. This CDR3 is 14 amino acids long. CDR1 and CDR2 from the germline V gene are MNHEY and SMNVEV (reference sequence). V dropped 7 bases and J dropped 7; count of bases not matched to a gene: 7. The chain's CDR3 is CASTRDRANSPLHF. As DNA, the CDR3 is TGTGCCAGCACCCGGGACAGAGCAAATTCACCCCTCCACTTT.

This clone was detected once. CDR3 bases: TGTGCCAGCAGCCGGGACAGGGGGCTGGGCGAGCAGTACTTC. It specifies CASSRDRGLGEQYF. This chain connects TRBV14 to TRBJ2-7, with 12 bases that match TRBD1. Unmatched junction bases numbered 4, after V lost 4 bases and J lost 6 bases. The length of the CDR3 is 14 residues. Germline V gives CDR1 SGHDN, CDR2 FVKESK.

The chain couples TRBV7-9 to TRBJ2-7; the D gene is possibly TRBD1 (5 bases). CDR3 length: 13 amino acids. V lost 3 bases, J lost 6 bases, and 12 bases lay in between. The V gene's germline CDR1 is SEHNR and CDR2 FQNEAQ (reference sequence). The CDR3 spells CASSFAGSSEQYF. The CDR3 nucleotides read TGTGCCAGCAGCTTCGCAGGGTCCAGCGAGCAGTACTTC.

This clone appeared a few times. The chain employs TRBV5-6 and TRBJ2-3; a weak D match, TRBD2 (6 bases). The V end was cut by 3 bases, the J end by 2 bases, with 13 bases between. The CDR3 has 15 amino acids. CDR1 is SGHDT, CDR2 YYEEEE, per germline. CDR3 region: CASSSGTPDTDTQYF. CDR3 nucleotides: TGTGCCAGCAGCTCCGGGACTCCGGACACAGATACGCAGTATTTT.

The V gene is TRBV11-2, the J gene TRBJ1-5; D is ambiguous. V lost 1 base and J 7 bases, leaving 8 bases between the germline ends. Looked up from germline, CDR1 is SGHAT and CDR2 is FQNNGV. The CDR3 is 13 residues long. For the CDR3, the DNA is TGTGCCAGCAGCTTAGGGGCAGAACAGCCCCAGCATTTT. Encoded protein: CASSLGAEQPQHF.

V gene TRBV7-2 combines with J gene TRBJ1-5; D gene unclear. The CDR3 has 13 residues. V was cut by 4 bases and J by 5 bases, with 9 bases left in between. Germline CDR1 SGHTA, CDR2 FQGNSA. The CDR3 region is CASSSRSYQPQHF. The CDR3 nucleotides read TGTGCCAGCAGCTCGAGGTCCTATCAGCCCCAGCATTTT. The full variable domain, its missing parts supplied by reference TRBV7-2 and TRBJ1-5, is GAGVSQSPSNKVTEKGKDVELRCDPISGHTALYWYRQSLGQGLEFLIYFQGNSAPDKSGLPSDRFSAERTGGSVSTLTIQRTQQEDSAVYLCASSSRSYQPQHFGDGTRLSIL.

The chain combines TRBV19 with TRBJ1-1; D not resolved. The ends were cut back, 7 bases at V and 3 bases at J, with 12 bases in the middle. The CDR3 has 13 amino acids. CDR1 LNHDA and CDR2 SQIVND come from the germline V gene (reference sequence). CDR3 loop: CASTQYSYTEAFF. For the CDR3, the DNA is TGTGCCAGTACCCAATACTCCTACACTGAAGCTTTCTTT. Combining the CDR3 with reference TRBV19 and TRBJ1-1 gives the whole variable domain DGGITQSPKYLFRKEGQNVTLSCEQNLNHDAMYWYRQDPGQGLRLIYYSQIVNDFQKGDIAEGYSVSREKKESFPLTVTSAQKNPTAFYLCASTQYSYTEAFFGQGTRLTVV.

The genes are TRBV10-2 and TRBJ1-2; the D is unclear. V lost 0 bases, J lost 1 base, and 9 bases lay in between. The germline CDR1 and CDR2 sequences are WSHSY and SAAADI. The CDR3 runs to 15 residues. CDR3 nucleotide sequence: TGCGCCAGCAGTGAGTCCTTGGCCGTTAACTATGGCTACACCTTC. It translates to CASSESLAVNYGYTF.

The J gene is TRBJ1-5, the V gene TRBV5-1, with D unresolved. The CDR3 loop spans 17 amino acids. The V gene's germline CDR1 is SGHRS and CDR2 YFSETQ. Trimming took off 4 bases at V and 0 bases at J, with 17 bases between the two ends. CDR3 loop: CASSPGGGDYSNQPQHF. CDR3 nucleotides: TGCGCCAGCAGCCCTGGAGGAGGAGATTATAGCAATCAGCCCCAGCATTTT.

CDR3 residues: CASSLSGVANYGYTF. In DNA, the CDR3 is TGTGCCAGCAGTTTATCCGGGGTAGCTAACTATGGCTACACCTTC. The chain recombines TRBV28 with TRBJ1-2; D is ambiguous. The CDR3 totals 15 residues. From germline, CDR1 is MDHEN and CDR2 SYDVKM. With 1 base removed from V and 0 bases from J, the gap between germline ends came to 9 bases.

The chain uses TRBV5-1 and TRBJ2-3, with a possible D match to TRBD2 (5 bases). The V gene's germline CDR1 is SGHRS and CDR2 YFSETQ. The CDR3 has 15 residues. V was pared by 0 bases and J by 2 bases, with 10 bases between. Here the CDR3 reads CASSLVAADTDTQYF. Written as DNA, the CDR3 is TGCGCCAGCAGCTTGGTGGCAGCGGACACAGATACGCAGTATTTT.

This clone was detected a few times. V gene TRBV18 combines with J gene TRBJ1-2, with D hard to call. V lost 2 bases, J lost 6 bases, and 13 bases lay in between. This CDR3 region has 14 residues. Germline V lookup: CDR1 KGHSH, CDR2 LQKENI. DNA for the CDR3: TGTGCCAGCTCACCAAAGATTGAGGAGAATGGCTACACCTTC. This translates into CASSPKIEENGYTF.

The chain has TRBV30 and TRBJ2-1, with 10 bases lining up with TRBD1. The CDR3 length is 15 residues. Trimming at V came to 2 bases and at J to 6 bases, leaving 7 bases not matched to a gene. Germline CDR1 reads GTSNPN; CDR2 reads SVGIG (reference sequence). CDR3 coding DNA: TGTGCCTGGAGTCCGGGACAGGGGAAGAGCAATGAGCAGTTCTTC. Translating gives CAWSPGQGKSNEQFF.

V gene TRBV30 combines with J gene TRBJ1-1; unclear D gene. The V end was cut by 2 bases, the J end by 8 bases, with 9 bases between. Per germline, CDR1 GTSNPN and CDR2 SVGIG (reference sequence). The CDR3 spans 11 residues. The CDR3 region is CAWSRQTEAFF. In DNA form, the CDR3 reads TGTGCCTGGAGTAGACAAACCGAAGCTTTCTTT.

V usage is TRBV5-4 and J usage is TRBJ2-7; 9 bases are a match to TRBD1. With 4 bases clipped from V and 3 bases from J, the junction kept 5 bases outside the gene matches. Germline lookup yields CDR1 SGHNT and CDR2 YYREEE (reference sequence). The CDR3 length is 14 residues. CDR3 protein: CASSRLTGGYEQYF. The CDR3 nucleotides are TGTGCCAGCAGCCGCTTGACAGGGGGCTACGAGCAGTACTTC.

The rearrangement links TRBV28 to TRBJ1-2; D is perhaps TRBD1 (6 bases). CDR1 and CDR2 from the germline V gene are MDHEN and SYDVKM. This CDR3 is built from 15 residues. V dropped 5 bases and J dropped 1 base, with 14 bases sitting between them. The CDR3 nucleotides read TGTGCCAGCAGTCCAGGGGCAGGGTATAACTATGGCTACACCTTC. Its protein is CASSPGAGYNYGYTF.